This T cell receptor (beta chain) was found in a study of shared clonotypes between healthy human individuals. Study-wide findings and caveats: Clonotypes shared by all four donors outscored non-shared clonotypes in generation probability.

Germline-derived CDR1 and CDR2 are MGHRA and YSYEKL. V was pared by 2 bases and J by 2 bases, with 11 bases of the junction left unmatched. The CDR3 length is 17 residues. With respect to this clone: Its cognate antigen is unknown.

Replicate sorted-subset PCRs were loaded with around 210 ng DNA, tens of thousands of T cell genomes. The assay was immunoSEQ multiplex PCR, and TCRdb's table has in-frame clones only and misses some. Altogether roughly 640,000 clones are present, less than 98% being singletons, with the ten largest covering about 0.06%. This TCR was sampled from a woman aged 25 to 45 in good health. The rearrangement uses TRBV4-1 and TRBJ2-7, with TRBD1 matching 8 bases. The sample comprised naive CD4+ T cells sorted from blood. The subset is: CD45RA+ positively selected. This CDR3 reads CASSQPATGTGPYEQYF. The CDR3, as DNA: TGCGCCAGCAGCCAACCCGCGACCGGGACAGGTCCCTACGAGCAGTACTTC.